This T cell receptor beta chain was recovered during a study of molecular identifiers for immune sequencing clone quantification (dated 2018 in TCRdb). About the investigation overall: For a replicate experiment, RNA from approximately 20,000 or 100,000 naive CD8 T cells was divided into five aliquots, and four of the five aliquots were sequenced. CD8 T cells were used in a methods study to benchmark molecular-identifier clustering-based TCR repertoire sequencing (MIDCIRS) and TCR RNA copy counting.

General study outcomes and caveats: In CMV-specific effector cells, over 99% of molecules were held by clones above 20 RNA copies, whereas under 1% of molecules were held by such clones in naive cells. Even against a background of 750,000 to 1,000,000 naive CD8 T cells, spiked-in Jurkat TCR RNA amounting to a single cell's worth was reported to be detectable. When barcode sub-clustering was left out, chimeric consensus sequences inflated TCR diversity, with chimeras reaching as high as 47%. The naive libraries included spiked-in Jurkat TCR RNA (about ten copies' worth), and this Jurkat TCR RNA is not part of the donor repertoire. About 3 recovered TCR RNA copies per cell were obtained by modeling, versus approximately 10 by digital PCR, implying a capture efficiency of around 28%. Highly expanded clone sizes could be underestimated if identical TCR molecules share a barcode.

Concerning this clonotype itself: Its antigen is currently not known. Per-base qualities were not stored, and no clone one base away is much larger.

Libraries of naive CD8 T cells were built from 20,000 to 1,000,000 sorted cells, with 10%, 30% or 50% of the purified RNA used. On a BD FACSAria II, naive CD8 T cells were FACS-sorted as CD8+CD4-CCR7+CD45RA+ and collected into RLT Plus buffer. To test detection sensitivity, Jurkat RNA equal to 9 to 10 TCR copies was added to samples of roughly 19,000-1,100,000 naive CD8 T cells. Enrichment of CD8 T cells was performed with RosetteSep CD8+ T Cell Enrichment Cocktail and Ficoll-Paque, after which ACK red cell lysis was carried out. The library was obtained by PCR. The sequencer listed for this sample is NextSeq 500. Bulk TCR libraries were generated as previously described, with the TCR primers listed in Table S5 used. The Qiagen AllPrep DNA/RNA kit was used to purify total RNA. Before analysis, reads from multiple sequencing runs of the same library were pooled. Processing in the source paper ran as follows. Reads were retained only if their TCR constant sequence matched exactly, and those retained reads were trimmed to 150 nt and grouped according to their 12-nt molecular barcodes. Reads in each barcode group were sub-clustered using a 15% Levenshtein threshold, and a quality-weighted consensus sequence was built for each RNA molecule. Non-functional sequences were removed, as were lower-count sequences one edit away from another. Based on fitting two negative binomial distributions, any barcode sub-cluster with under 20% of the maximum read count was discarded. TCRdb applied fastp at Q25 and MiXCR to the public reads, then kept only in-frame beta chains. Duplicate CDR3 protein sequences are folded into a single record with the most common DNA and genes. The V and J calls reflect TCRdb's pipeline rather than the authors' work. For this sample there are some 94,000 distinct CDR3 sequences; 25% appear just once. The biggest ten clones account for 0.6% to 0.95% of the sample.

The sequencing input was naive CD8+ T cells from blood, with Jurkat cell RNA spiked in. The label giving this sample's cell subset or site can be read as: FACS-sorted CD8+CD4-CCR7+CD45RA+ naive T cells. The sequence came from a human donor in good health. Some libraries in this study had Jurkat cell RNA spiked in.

The bases read TGTGCCAGCAGTTTAGCGGGGCCGGACAATGAGCAGTTCTTC. Its translation is CASSLAGPDNEQFF. The chain uses TRBV12-3 or TRBV12-4 and TRBJ2-1, with a tentative D gene TRBD1 over 5 matching bases. Including the terminal cysteine and phenylalanine, the CDR3 comprises 14 residues. Just CDR3 DNA is preserved here, 42 bases in frame from base 1. V is cut by 0 bases and J by 5 bases, and the space between the germline ends is 8 bases.